This is a list of T cell receptor beta chains from one sample in a study of CD8 T cells in Susac syndrome. TCRdb re-derived calls from the immunoSEQ multiplex PCR reads in MiXCR, one entry per CDR3 protein. Of roughly 400,000 distinct CDR3 sequences listed, 75% to 90% are singletons. Sequencing was done on a sample of CD8+ T cells from PBMCs. These receptors were obtained from a human donor with multiple sclerosis. Each CDR3 is given with its conserved first and last residue. Each record gives: V gene, J gene, clone size, D gene, CDR3 DNA, CDR3 protein. A D gene is named only where the DNA matches it firmly. Not every row has a clone size; where given, it reads once, few, many or a size class.

TRBV9	TRBJ1-1	NA	NA	TGTGCCAGCAGCGGCGGACCATTGAACACTGAAGCTTTCTTT	CASSGGPLNTEAFF
TRBV5-1	TRBJ2-3	NA	TRBD2	TGCGCCAGCAGCTTGGCCTGGGCGGCGGGAGCTAGCACAGATACGCAGTATTTT	CASSLAWAAGASTDTQYF
TRBV20-1	TRBJ2-1	NA	TRBD2	TGCAGTGCTAGGACTAGCGGGACTTACAATGAGCAGTTCTTC	CSARTSGTYNEQFF
TRBV3-1	TRBJ2-7	NA	NA	TGTGCCAGCAGCCAAGCATATGTCTACGAGCAGTACTTC	CASSQAYVYEQYF
TRBV2	TRBJ2-7	NA	TRBD1	TGTGCCAGCACCGAAGGTTGGGGCCAGGGGGTCTCCTACGAGCAGTACTTC	CASTEGWGQGVSYEQYF
TRBV10-2	TRBJ1-2	NA	NA	TGCGCCAGCAGTGAGACACAGGGCTCCGGCTACACCTTC	CASSETQGSGYTF
TRBV5-6	TRBJ1-2	NA	TRBD1	TGTGCCAGCAGCCTAGACAGGGGTATTAGTGGCTACACCTTC	CASSLDRGISGYTF
TRBV4-2	TRBJ1-1	NA	NA	TGTGCCAGCAGCCTAACCCCCCAAGCTGAAGCTTTCTTT	CASSLTPQAEAFF
TRBV12-3/TRBV12-4	TRBJ2-1	NA	NA	TGTGCCAGCAGTTTCGTAGTAGCGGAGCAGTTCTTC	CASSFVVAEQFF
TRBV7-2	TRBJ2-3	NA	NA	TGTGCCAGCAGCTTACGGCTAGTTGGAACCACAGATACGCAGTATTTT	CASSLRLVGTTDTQYF
TRBV11-2	TRBJ1-1	NA	TRBD1	TGTGCCAGCAGCTTAGGACGACAGGGTCCGGGCACTGAAGCTTTCTTT	CASSLGRQGPGTEAFF
TRBV10-3	TRBJ2-1	NA	NA	TGTGCCATCAGTGAAGCCCTCCAAGGCCCCTACAATGAGCAGTTCTTC	CAISEALQGPYNEQFF
TRBV30	TRBJ1-1	NA	NA	TGTGCCTGGAGTCCCGGACTTACGAACACTGAAGCTTTCTTT	CAWSPGLTNTEAFF
TRBV5-1	TRBJ1-1	NA	NA	TGCGCCAGCAGCTTGGAATCCGCCAGCAACACTGAAGCTTTCTTT	CASSLESASNTEAFF
TRBV2	TRBJ1-6	NA	TRBD1	TGTGCCAGCAGTGGGGGGACAGGGGGTTTTAATTCACCCCTCCACTTT	CASSGGTGGFNSPLHF
TRBV3-1	TRBJ2-1	NA	NA	TGTGCCAGCAGCCGACCCGAAGGCCATGAGCAGTTCTTC	CASSRPEGHEQFF
TRBV3-1	TRBJ2-1	few	NA	TGTGCCAGCAGCCAAGTAACTCACAATGAGCAGTTCTTC	CASSQVTHNEQFF
TRBV5-6	TRBJ2-3	NA	NA	TGTGCCAGCAGCTTGGCCCCTGGGGCCACAGATACGCAGTATTTT	CASSLAPGATDTQYF
TRBV28	TRBJ2-1	once	TRBD2	TGTGCCAGCAGTTTTGGTAGCGGGGGCAACTACAATGAGCAGTTCTTC	CASSFGSGGNYNEQFF
TRBV5-1	TRBJ1-1	NA	TRBD1	TGCGCCAGCAGCTTGGTTCAGGACAGGGGGAACACTGAAGCTTTCTTT	CASSLVQDRGNTEAFF
TRBV12-3/TRBV12-4	TRBJ1-3	NA	TRBD1	TGTGCCAGCAGTTTAGACAGGGGGAACACCATATATTTT	CASSLDRGNTIYF
TRBV2	TRBJ1-5	NA	NA	TGTGCCAGCAGTGAGGTGAAGGGTTTCAGCAATCAGCCCCAGCATTTT	CASSEVKGFSNQPQHF
TRBV18	TRBJ2-3	NA	TRBD1	TGTGCCAGCTCACCCTTGGGGCAGGGGGAAGATACGCAGTATTTT	CASSPLGQGEDTQYF
TRBV7-9	TRBJ2-5	NA	NA	TGTGCCAGCAGCTGGGGTGACACGCGCGGTGTCGAGACCCAGTACTTC	CASSWGDTRGVETQYF
TRBV2	TRBJ2-2	once	NA	TGTGCCAGCACTGAGGACAGTTATATCACCGGGGAGCTGTTTTTT	CASTEDSYITGELFF
TRBV20-1	TRBJ1-6	NA	NA	TGCAGTGCTAGAGATCTAAAGGAGGCCTTACCCCTCCACTTT	CSARDLKEALPLHF
TRBV7-2	TRBJ1-5	few	NA	TGTGCCAGCAGCCTCGACTTTAGCAGGTACAATCAGCCCCAGCATTTT	CASSLDFSRYNQPQHF
TRBV19	TRBJ2-7	NA	NA	TGTGCCAGTAGTATAGCTCGGGCTTCCTACGAGCAGTACTTC	CASSIARASYEQYF
TRBV19	TRBJ2-1	NA	TRBD2	TGTGCCAGTACTACTAGCGGGACGTCCTACAATGAGCAGTTCTTC	CASTTSGTSYNEQFF